A selection of T cell receptor beta chains follows, all from one sample in a study of shared clonotypes between healthy human individuals. The method was immunoSEQ multiplex PCR; TCRdb's version includes in-frame clones alone and lacks a portion of them. The sample lists around 1.9 million clones, about 94% occurring once. The source material was naive CD8+ T cells from PBMCs. The origin of the receptors is a man between 18 and 35 years old in good health. Some clones in this sample may be carry-over from other donors' samples. CDR3s include the opening cysteine and the closing phenylalanine or tryptophan. The order of the fields is V gene, clone size, J gene, D gene, CDR3 length, CDR3 DNA, CDR3 protein. A D gene is named only where the DNA matches it firmly. Clone size is shown for a subset of rows, as once, few, many or a class of expanded clone.

>TRBV28|NA|TRBJ2-3|TRBD2|18
TGTGCCAGCAGTTTCGTGCCTGAAACTAGCGGGACTACAGATACGCAGTATTTT
CASSFVPETSGTTDTQYF
>TRBV28|NA|TRBJ2-1|NA|12
TGTGCCAGCAGTTACAGTTTCGGTGAGCAGTTCTTC
CASSYSFGEQFF
>TRBV19|NA|TRBJ1-5|NA|16
TGTGCCAGTACCCCCCGTTATCGGGAGAAAAATCAGCCCCAGCATTTT
CASTPRYREKNQPQHF
>TRBV9|NA|TRBJ2-3|TRBD2|18
TGTGCCAGCAGCGAGTTTGGGCTAGCGGGATCATTCACAGATACGCAGTATTTT
CASSEFGLAGSFTDTQYF
>TRBV11-2|NA|TRBJ1-1|NA|15
TGTGCCAGCAGCTTAGGGGAGAGGGGGAACACTGAAGCTTTCTTT
CASSLGERGNTEAFF
>TRBV9|once|TRBJ2-1|TRBD2|18
TGTGCCAGCAGCGATCCGCTAGCGGGAGGCCCAGGTATTAATGAGCAGTTCTTC
CASSDPLAGGPGINEQFF
>TRBV6-1|NA|TRBJ2-2|NA|13
TGTGCCAGCAGACTTCGAAACACCGGGGAGCTGTTTTTT
CASRLRNTGELFF
>TRBV7-6|NA|TRBJ2-1|NA|21
TGTGCCAGCAGCTTAGAGTTCTTCTCGAGCCCGAGCGGGTACTCCTACAATGAGCAGTTCTTC
CASSLEFFSSPSGYSYNEQFF
>TRBV12-5|NA|TRBJ2-2|NA|14
TGTGCTAGTGGTTTGGACAGCTACACCGGGGAGCTGTTTTTT
CASGLDSYTGELFF
>TRBV29-1|NA|TRBJ1-2|NA|12
TGCAGCGTTGCTTGGGAATACTATGGCTACACCTTC
CSVAWEYYGYTF
>TRBV27|NA|TRBJ2-7|NA|15
TGTGCCAGCAGTTTCGGAGTTCTTGGACACTACGAGCAGTACTTC
CASSFGVLGHYEQYF
>TRBV5-4|NA|TRBJ2-7|TRBD1|17
TGTGCCAGCAGCTTAAACCTGCAGGGGGCTTGGTCCTACGAGCAGTACTTC
CASSLNLQGAWSYEQYF
>TRBV19|NA|TRBJ1-2|NA|15
TGTGCCAGTAGTATAGATTCGGGGCCTTCTTATGGCTACACCTTC
CASSIDSGPSYGYTF
>TRBV6-1|NA|TRBJ2-5|NA|13
TGTGCCAGCAGTGAATTGGGGGTGGAGACCCAGTACTTC
CASSELGVETQYF
>TRBV7-9|NA|TRBJ2-7|NA|15
TGTGCCAGCAGCTTAGTTAGAGGTCTATCGTCCGAGCAGTACTTC
CASSLVRGLSSEQYF
>TRBV27|NA|TRBJ1-1|NA|12
TGTGCCAGCAAGTCGACGGACACCCTGGCTTTCTTT
CASKSTDTLAFF
>TRBV7-9|once|TRBJ2-3|TRBD2|15
TGTGCCAGCAGGGACGGACTAGCGGACACAGATACGCAGTATTTT
CASRDGLADTDTQYF
>TRBV11-2|NA|TRBJ1-2|NA|16
TGTGCCAGCAGCTTCTCCGGGGGGATAGCTAACTATGGCTACACCTTC
CASSFSGGIANYGYTF
>TRBV25-1|few|TRBJ1-5|NA|14
TGTGCCAGCAGGGCGGGGTCTGGGAATCAGCCCCAGCATTTT
CASRAGSGNQPQHF
>TRBV5-8|NA|TRBJ2-1|NA|16
TGTGCCAGCAGCCTACCGGCTAGCTCATCCTACAATGAGCAGTTCTTC
CASSLPASSSYNEQFF
>TRBV6-5|NA|TRBJ1-1|NA|15
TGTGCCAGCAGTACCTACAGGTCCACCGTGACTGAAGCTTTCTTT
CASSTYRSTVTEAFF
>TRBV11-2|NA|TRBJ2-7|NA|13
TGTGCCAGCAGCCCTGGGTTCGGCTACGAGCAGTACTTC
CASSPGFGYEQYF
>TRBV28|NA|TRBJ1-2|NA|14
TGTGCCAGCAGATGGCCCGTACCTAACTATGGCTACACCTTC
CASRWPVPNYGYTF
>TRBV4-1|NA|TRBJ1-1|NA|16
TGCGCCAGCAGCCAAAAGGGAGGACAGAGGGACACTGAAGCTTTCTTT
CASSQKGGQRDTEAFF
>TRBV7-9|NA|TRBJ2-4|NA|12
TGTGCCAGCAGCTCACCCAGGGTGCGTCAGTACTTC
CASSSPRVRQYF
>TRBV19|NA|TRBJ2-3|TRBD1|15
TGTGCCAGTAGTATCGGACAGGGGGCGAGGGATACGCAGTATTTT
CASSIGQGARDTQYF
>TRBV6-5|NA|TRBJ2-7|NA|13
TGTGCCAGCAGTCCGGGACGGGACTACGAGCAGTACTTC
CASSPGRDYEQYF
>TRBV7-2|NA|TRBJ2-3|TRBD2|17
TGTGCCAGCAGCTCCGCCGGACTAGCGGAAGCATGGGATACGCAGTATTTT
CASSSAGLAEAWDTQYF
>TRBV27|NA|TRBJ2-1|NA|15
TGTGCCAGCAGTTTATCCCCAAGCCAATACAATGAGCAGTTCTTC
CASSLSPSQYNEQFF
>TRBV28|NA|TRBJ2-7|TRBD2|14
TGTGCCAGCAGAAACCTGGGACTAGTCTACGAGCAGTACTTC
CASRNLGLVYEQYF
>TRBV27|NA|TRBJ2-2|NA|13
TGTGCCAGCAGTTTGACAGGCACCGGGGAGCTGTTTTTT
CASSLTGTGELFF
>TRBV29-1|NA|TRBJ1-1|NA|11
TGCAGCGTTGAGGTTTTCACTGAAGCTTTCTTT
CSVEVFTEAFF
>TRBV27|NA|TRBJ2-7|NA|16
NA
CASSSSTGHLSYEQYF
>TRBV7-2|NA|TRBJ2-3|NA|16
TGTGCCAGCAGCTTCCGGGAGTTCCTGGGCACAGATACGCAGTATTTT
CASSFREFLGTDTQYF
>TRBV28|NA|TRBJ2-7|NA|11
TGTGCCAGCAAGAACTGGGGGGAGCAGTACTTC
CASKNWGEQYF
>TRBV14|NA|TRBJ2-7|NA|13
TGTGCCAGCACCGGGACTCACGCGGAAGAGCAGTACTTC
CASTGTHAEEQYF
>TRBV28|NA|TRBJ2-7|NA|14
TGTGCCAGCAGTTTCGGCAGGGTAGTTTACGAGCAGTACTTC
CASSFGRVVYEQYF
>TRBV27|NA|TRBJ1-2|NA|14
TGTGCCAGCAGTTTATCGAGCCGGGGCTATGGCTACACCTTC
CASSLSSRGYGYTF
>TRBV5-1|NA|TRBJ1-1|NA|16
TGCGCCAGCAGCGATATTACCGGGACGGGGGACACTGAAGCTTTCTTT
CASSDITGTGDTEAFF
>TRBV19|NA|TRBJ1-4|NA|12
TGTGCCAGTAGCCCGGGAAATGAAAAACTGTTTTTT
CASSPGNEKLFF